Listed below are T cell receptor beta chains from one sample, sequenced in a study of cytomegalovirus exposure and HLA in healthy donors. Libraries were prepared by immunoSEQ multiplex PCR; TCRdb keeps only in-frame clonotypes and omits some of them. Of 75,000 to 100,000 clones in the sample, more than 65% were seen once. Material for sequencing was PBMCs. The receptors shown here come from a man in his sixties in good health and CMV-seronegative. Each CDR3 is given with its conserved first and last residue. A D gene is named only where the DNA matches it firmly. Only part of the rows carry a size: once, few, many, or a class if the clone is expanded.

j_call: TRBJ1-2; v_call: TRBV9; clone_size: NA; d_call: NA; cdr3_nt: TGTGCCAGCAGCGTAGCTACTAACTATGGCTACACCTTC; cdr3_aa: CASSVATNYGYTF
j_call: TRBJ1-4; v_call: TRBV7-2; clone_size: NA; d_call: NA; cdr3_nt: TGTGCCAGCAGCTTAGAAAAATGGAGTGAAAAACTGTTTTTT; cdr3_aa: CASSLEKWSEKLFF
j_call: TRBJ1-1; v_call: TRBV7-2; clone_size: NA; d_call: NA; cdr3_nt: TGTGCCAGCAGCCTGGGGGGGTCTCGGGGGAACACTGAAGCTTTCTTT; cdr3_aa: CASSLGGSRGNTEAFF
j_call: TRBJ2-1; v_call: TRBV7-2; clone_size: once; d_call: TRBD2; cdr3_nt: TGTGCCAGCACCGGACTAGCGGGGGGGCGGCCTTTTAATGAGCAGTTCTTC; cdr3_aa: CASTGLAGGRPFNEQFF
j_call: TRBJ1-4; v_call: TRBV18; clone_size: NA; d_call: NA; cdr3_nt: TGTGCCAGCTCTTTGACATGGGAGGCCACAACTAATGAAAAACTGTTTTTT; cdr3_aa: CASSLTWEATTNEKLFF
j_call: TRBJ1-1; v_call: TRBV10-3; clone_size: few; d_call: NA; cdr3_nt: TGTGCCATCAGTAGGGTTGCTGGGGAGGACACTGAAGCTTTCTTT; cdr3_aa: CAISRVAGEDTEAFF
j_call: TRBJ2-3; v_call: TRBV6-1; clone_size: NA; d_call: NA; cdr3_nt: TGTGCCAGCAACCCAGCGGGCGCAACCCGTACGCAGTATTTT; cdr3_aa: CASNPAGATRTQYF
j_call: TRBJ1-2; v_call: TRBV28; clone_size: NA; d_call: NA; cdr3_nt: TGTGCCAGTCACCCTTCGGGGGGCTTCTTCCCTGGCTACACCTTC; cdr3_aa: CASHPSGGFFPGYTF
j_call: TRBJ1-2; v_call: TRBV13; clone_size: NA; d_call: TRBD1; cdr3_nt: TGTGCCAGCAGCTCGGGACAGCGATCTAACTATGGCTACACCTTC; cdr3_aa: CASSSGQRSNYGYTF
j_call: TRBJ1-1; v_call: TRBV11-3; clone_size: few; d_call: NA; cdr3_nt: TGTGCCAGCAGCTTGGGCAGCATGAACACTGAAGCTTTCTTT; cdr3_aa: CASSLGSMNTEAFF
j_call: TRBJ1-1; v_call: TRBV6-5; clone_size: NA; d_call: NA; cdr3_nt: TGTGCCAGCCTGGTTGAGGGCGGCACTGAAGCTTTCTTT; cdr3_aa: CASLVEGGTEAFF
j_call: TRBJ2-7; v_call: TRBV5-1; clone_size: NA; d_call: TRBD2; cdr3_nt: TGCGCCAGCCTTATCGACGGCGTAGGTTTCACTAGCGGTCCCTACGAGCAGTACTTC; cdr3_aa: CASLIDGVGFTSGPYEQYF
j_call: TRBJ2-5; v_call: TRBV6-1; clone_size: NA; d_call: NA; cdr3_nt: TGTGCCAGCAGGGAGAATCAGGGGAACCAAGAGACCCAGTACTTC; cdr3_aa: CASRENQGNQETQYF
j_call: TRBJ2-3; v_call: TRBV5-1; clone_size: few; d_call: NA; cdr3_nt: TGCGCCAGCAAGAGGAGGACAGAGACAGATACGCAGTATTTT; cdr3_aa: CASKRRTETDTQYF
j_call: TRBJ2-1; v_call: TRBV6-4; clone_size: few; d_call: NA; cdr3_nt: TGTGCCAGCAGTGACTCGAGCAGGGGTTTTTTCAATGAGCAGTTCTTC; cdr3_aa: CASSDSSRGFFNEQFF
j_call: TRBJ2-7; v_call: TRBV7-2; clone_size: few; d_call: NA; cdr3_nt: TGTGCCAGCAGCCCTCACGGGGGAAGTACCGCAATCTACGAGCAGTACTTC; cdr3_aa: CASSPHGGSTAIYEQYF
j_call: TRBJ1-1; v_call: TRBV29-1; clone_size: NA; d_call: NA; cdr3_nt: TGCAGCGTTAACCCCGGGACAGAAGCTTTCTTT; cdr3_aa: CSVNPGTEAFF
j_call: TRBJ1-4; v_call: TRBV28; clone_size: NA; d_call: NA; cdr3_nt: TGTGCCAGCAGTGTTTGGACAGCAACTAATGAAAAACTGTTTTTT; cdr3_aa: CASSVWTATNEKLFF
j_call: TRBJ2-2; v_call: TRBV2; clone_size: NA; d_call: NA; cdr3_nt: TGTGCCAGCAGTGACTTGGGACATAATTGGGAGCTGTTTTTT; cdr3_aa: CASSDLGHNWELFF
j_call: TRBJ1-2; v_call: TRBV2; clone_size: NA; d_call: TRBD1; cdr3_nt: TGTGCCAGCAGAGGACAGGCGGCTAACTATGGCTACACCTTC; cdr3_aa: CASRGQAANYGYTF
j_call: TRBJ1-2; v_call: TRBV6-5; clone_size: NA; d_call: NA; cdr3_nt: TGTGCCAGCAGTTACTCACACAGGGTTGAGCGTGGCTACACCTTC; cdr3_aa: CASSYSHRVERGYTF
j_call: TRBJ1-2; v_call: TRBV28; clone_size: NA; d_call: NA; cdr3_nt: TGTGCCAGCAGGGTGGACAGCTCCTATGGCTACACCTTC; cdr3_aa: CASRVDSSYGYTF
j_call: TRBJ2-7; v_call: TRBV2; clone_size: NA; d_call: TRBD1; cdr3_nt: TGTGCCAGCAGCCGGCTCCGACAGGGAAACTCCTACGAGCAGTACTTC; cdr3_aa: CASSRLRQGNSYEQYF
j_call: TRBJ2-2; v_call: TRBV10-2; clone_size: few; d_call: NA; cdr3_nt: TGCGCCAGCAGTGCCTACAGGGGGAGGGCAACCGGGGAGCTGTTTTTT; cdr3_aa: CASSAYRGRATGELFF
j_call: TRBJ2-7; v_call: TRBV5-1; clone_size: NA; d_call: NA; cdr3_nt: TGCGCCAGCAGCTTATCAACAGGTCTCTCCTACGAGCAGTACTTC; cdr3_aa: CASSLSTGLSYEQYF
j_call: TRBJ2-7; v_call: TRBV5-4; clone_size: NA; d_call: TRBD2; cdr3_nt: TGTGCCAGCAGCTTAAGGGAGGGGAACTCCTACGAGCAGTACTTC; cdr3_aa: CASSLREGNSYEQYF
j_call: TRBJ1-1; v_call: TRBV5-1; clone_size: NA; d_call: TRBD1; cdr3_nt: TGCGCCAGCAGCCCACCTTCAGACAGGGGGAACACTGAAGCTTTCTTT; cdr3_aa: CASSPPSDRGNTEAFF
j_call: TRBJ2-7; v_call: TRBV5-4; clone_size: NA; d_call: TRBD2; cdr3_nt: TGTGCCAGCAGCCCAGGACTAGCGGGAGGGTTACACTCCTACGAGCAGTACTTC; cdr3_aa: CASSPGLAGGLHSYEQYF
j_call: TRBJ1-5; v_call: TRBV5-6; clone_size: NA; d_call: NA; cdr3_nt: TGTGCCAGCACCATCAGCGGGTCCCCCAGTCAGCCCCAGCATTTT; cdr3_aa: CASTISGSPSQPQHF
j_call: TRBJ2-1; v_call: TRBV13; clone_size: NA; d_call: NA; cdr3_nt: TGTGCCAGCAGCTTGACTTACTGGGATGAGCAGTTCTTC; cdr3_aa: CASSLTYWDEQFF